This TCR beta chain was captured by sequencing in a study of T cell responses to AZD1222 COVID-19 vaccine. CDR3 size: 14 residues. Per the germline V gene, CDR1 is SGHNT and CDR2 is YYREEE (reference sequence). Trimming took 9 bases from V and 0 from J, leaving 13 bases between them. Assay used: immunoSEQ multiplex PCR; TCRdb lists only in-frame clones, some missing. The sample holds 150,000 to 180,000 clones, 70% to 90% seen once. The TCR originated in an adult in good health. This chain links TRBV5-4 with TRBJ2-1, with D maybe TRBD1 (7 bases). The specimen was peripheral blood, collected on day 0 of MenACWY control vaccination. This CDR3 reads CATHRGGSYNEQFF. As DNA, the CDR3 is TGTGCCACCCACAGGGGAGGCTCCTACAATGAGCAGTTCTTC.